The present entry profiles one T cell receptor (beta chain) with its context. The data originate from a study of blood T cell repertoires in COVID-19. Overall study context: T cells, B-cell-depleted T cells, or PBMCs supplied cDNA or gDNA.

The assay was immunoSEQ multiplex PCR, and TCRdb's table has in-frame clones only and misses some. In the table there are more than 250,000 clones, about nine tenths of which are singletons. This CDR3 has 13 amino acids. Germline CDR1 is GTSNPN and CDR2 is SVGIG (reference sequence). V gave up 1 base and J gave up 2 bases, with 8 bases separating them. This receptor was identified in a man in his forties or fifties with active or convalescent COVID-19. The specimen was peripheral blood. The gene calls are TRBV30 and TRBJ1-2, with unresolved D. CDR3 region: CAWSEQLNYGYTF. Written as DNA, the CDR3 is TGTGCCTGGAGTGAACAGCTGAACTATGGCTACACCTTC.